This TCR beta chain was retrieved from a study of cytomegalovirus exposure and HLA in healthy donors. On this clone: Its matching antigen is unknown.

Unmatched junction bases numbered 10, after V lost 4 bases and J lost 4 bases. The CDR3 contains 15 residues. The V gene's germline CDR1 is ENHRY and CDR2 SYGVKD. Study results and caveats: It emerged from a later analysis that several of the most significant clusters appeared to be linked to common viral pathogens. Productive status was seen about 90% or about 30% of the time for most TCR beta V segments in an earlier analysis. Of the V segments, some could not be distinguished, including TRBV6-2 and TRBV6-3, and were excluded. Differences between HLA loci emerged in a later analysis of TCR association rates, with DRB1 most and HLA-C fewest.

PCR primers comprised 60 Vbeta and 13 Jbeta primers. TCRdb keeps only in-frame clones here, not all; method: immunoSEQ multiplex PCR. This table has about 130,000 clones, over 80% appearing once. This clonotype was sampled from a young man in good health and CMV-seropositive. This chain joins TRBV10-3 and TRBJ2-7; 7 bases are a match to TRBD2. Sequenced: PBMCs. Here the CDR3 reads CAISVLGRGTYEQYF. The DNA for the CDR3 is TGTGCCATCAGTGTACTTGGGCGGGGGACTTACGAGCAGTACTTC.